This T cell receptor (beta chain) was found in a study of shared clonotypes between healthy human individuals. Study conclusions and caveats: Sharing of clonotypes among donors was expected to vary with sequencing depth. The naive CD4 repertoires of a handful of donors were compared, and roughly 5% of clonotypes were shared.

Comment on this clone: Its antigen is not known.

Trimming cost V 8 bases and J 5 bases; bases outside gene matches: 4. The germline V gene encodes CDR1 ENHRY and CDR2 SYGVKD. The CDR3 length is 14 residues. Deep-level assay runs were performed. Clones were read by immunoSEQ multiplex PCR, and TCRdb kept only the in-frame ones, dropping some. The sample holds over a million clones, about four fifths seen once. Both subsets, CD45RA+ naive and CD45RA-negative memory, were split from the CD4+ cells. The origin of this receptor is a man aged 18 to 35 in good health. Some clones in this sample may be carry-over from other donors' samples. Sequenced input: memory CD4+ T cells from PBMCs. Subset specified: CD45RA-negative fraction. The rearrangement uses TRBV10-3 and TRBJ2-1, with 12 bases fitting TRBD1. The CDR3 is CAIGGTGGHNEQFF. Here the CDR3 DNA reads TGTGCCATCGGAGGGACAGGGGGCCACAATGAGCAGTTCTTC.